These 23 T cell receptor beta chains were sequenced from one sample in a study of beta chain features in type 1 diabetes. Every bit of the isolated RNA underwent reverse transcription, so sequencing read expressed TCRB transcripts. Libraries were prepared by immunoSEQ multiplex PCR; TCRdb keeps only in-frame clonotypes and omits some of them. The repertoire holds fewer than 650,000 clones, with 15% to 18% as singletons. Sequenced: naive CD4+ T cells from blood. The receptors here all came from a man between 18 and 29 years old in good health.

This clone has a handful of counts. For the CDR3, the DNA is TGTGCCAGCAGCTTAGGGGGACTAGCGGGAGTAAGTGAGCAGTTCTTC. Translating gives CASSLGGLAGVSEQFF. This chain connects TRBV7-9 to TRBJ2-1; 14 nucleotides align to TRBD2. V shed 1 base, J shed 9 bases, and the junction held 5 bases outside the gene matches. The germline gives CDR1 SEHNR, CDR2 FQNEAQ (reference sequence). The CDR3 is 16 amino acids.

CDR3 residues: CASSALNRTNYGYTF. In DNA, the CDR3 is TGTGCCAGCTCAGCGCTAAACAGGACTAACTATGGCTACACCTTC. The V gene is TRBV18, the J gene TRBJ1-2; a weak D match, TRBD1 (5 bases). V gave up 5 bases and J gave up 0 bases, with 13 bases separating them. The length of the CDR3 is 15 residues. Germline V lookup: CDR1 KGHSH, CDR2 LQKENI.

This chain uses TRBV5-1 with TRBJ2-2, with D unclear. The CDR3 spans 16 residues. The ends were cut back, 4 bases at V and 1 base at J, with 14 bases in the middle. Germline V gives CDR1 SGHRS, CDR2 YFSETQ. In nucleotides, the CDR3 is TGCGCCAGCAGCCCCGGATTTCCCATGAACACCGGGGAGCTGTTTTTT. Translating it yields CASSPGFPMNTGELFF.

The chain has TRBV29-1 and TRBJ2-2; 12 bases agree with TRBD2. After removal of 2 bases from V and 4 bases from J, the junction contained 5 bases not matched to a gene. The V gene's germline CDR1 is SQVTM and CDR2 ANQGSEA. CDR3 length: 16 residues. CDR3 in DNA: TGCAGCGTTGAAACGCTAGCGGGAGGGCGCACCGGGGAGCTGTTTTTT. It yields the protein CSVETLAGGRTGELFF.

The CDR3 reads CATSRGGLATETQYF. The CDR3 region has the DNA TGTGCCACCAGCAGAGGGGGACTAGCGACGGAGACCCAGTACTTC. The rearrangement joins TRBV15 to TRBJ2-5; 10 nucleotides align to TRBD2. Germline CDR1 is LNHNV and CDR2 is YYDKDF (reference sequence). V lost 1 base and J lost 5; bases outside the gene matches: 4. The CDR3 is 15 residues long.

The chain employs TRBV5-1 and TRBJ2-3; D possibly corresponds to TRBD2 (6 bases). This CDR3 contains 15 residues. The ends were cut back, 2 bases at V and 1 base at J, with 11 bases in the middle. Per germline, CDR1 SGHRS and CDR2 YFSETQ. CDR3 bases: TGCGCCAGCAGCTTCGGAGGGTCGGGCACAGATACGCAGTATTTT. It codes for CASSFGGSGTDTQYF. Looking up the rest from reference TRBV5-1 and TRBJ2-3 gives the full variable domain: KAGVTQTPRYLIKTRGQQVTLSCSPISGHRSVSWYQQTPGQGLQFLFEYFSETQRNKGNFPGRFSGRQFSNSRSEMNVSTLELGDSALYLCASSFGGSGTDTQYFGPGTRLTVL.

Comment on this clone: This CDR3 is also generated by other DNA sequences in the sample. The rearrangement uses TRBV10-3 and TRBJ1-1; TRBD1 matches at 8 bases. Germline CDR1 is ENHRY and CDR2 is SYGVKD. V lost 4 bases and J lost 1; bases outside the gene matches: 2. This CDR3 is built from 14 residues. CDR3 sequence reads: CAISGQGTNTEAFF. In DNA form, the CDR3 reads TGTGCCATCAGTGGACAGGGGACGAACACTGAAGCTTTCTTT.

J is TRBJ2-7 and V is TRBV18, with 11 nucleotides matching TRBD2. This CDR3 comprises 16 residues. Germline V gene lookup returns CDR1 KGHSH and CDR2 LQKENI. Trimming took 5 bases from V and 4 from J; bases not matched to a gene: 10. CDR3 residues: CASSFSLAGGGYEQYF. The CDR3 DNA sequence: TGTGCCAGCTCATTCAGCCTAGCGGGAGGCGGGTACGAGCAGTACTTC.

V usage is TRBV19 and J usage is TRBJ2-1; TRBD1 is a possible D gene (6 bases). CDR1 LNHDA and CDR2 SQIVND come from the germline V gene (reference sequence). With 4 bases removed from V and 6 bases from J, the gap between germline ends came to 16 bases. The CDR3 runs 15 residues. The CDR3 sequence: CASSTKGTRGNEQFF. CDR3 DNA sequence: TGTGCCAGTAGTACGAAGGGGACACGGGGCAATGAGCAGTTCTTC.

This clone was picked up a small number of times. The chain recombines TRBV9 with TRBJ2-3, with no clear D. CDR3 length: 15 residues. CDR1 SGDLS and CDR2 YYNGEE come from the germline V gene. Trimming took 5 bases from V and 3 from J, leaving 16 bases between them. CDR3 loop: CASSYRHTRTDTQYF. The CDR3 DNA sequence: TGTGCCAGCAGTTATAGACATACACGGACAGATACGCAGTATTTT.

This clone has more than one count but fewer than ten. This chain connects TRBV7-2 to TRBJ2-7; D uncertain. V shed 5 bases and J shed 3 bases, with 8 bases lying between them. Germline V gene data show CDR1 as SGHTA and CDR2 as FQGNSA. This CDR3 has 12 amino acids. The CDR3 loop reads CASSPDFYEQYF. The CDR3 DNA is TGTGCCAGCAGCCCCGACTTCTACGAGCAGTACTTC.

The V call is TRBV5-6, the J call TRBJ2-3, with D possibly matching TRBD1 (6 bases). The CDR3 has 15 amino acids. The germline V gene encodes CDR1 SGHDT and CDR2 YYEEEE. V lost 2 bases and J 2 bases, leaving 12 bases between the germline ends. The CDR3 spells CASSFQGFLTDTQYF. The DNA of the CDR3 is TGTGCCAGCAGCTTTCAGGGGTTCCTCACAGATACGCAGTATTTT.

In this sample, this clone turned up a few times. This chain joins TRBV7-2 and TRBJ2-7; D is ambiguous. V was cut by 1 base and J by 3 bases, with 10 bases left in between. This CDR3 contains 14 residues. Germline V CDR1 and CDR2: SGHTA, FQGNSA. CDR3 residues: CASSLEAIVYEQYF. DNA for the CDR3: TGTGCCAGCAGCTTAGAAGCTATTGTCTACGAGCAGTACTTC.

This chain links TRBV9 with TRBJ2-4, with 7 bases identical to TRBD2. This CDR3 is built from 14 residues. J gave up 4 bases and V 2 bases, and 3 bases lay outside the gene matches. Looked up from germline, CDR1 is SGDLS and CDR2 is YYNGEE. CDR3 DNA sequence: TGTGCCAGCAGCGTGGGAGGGCAGAAAAACATTCAGTACTTC. Amino acids: CASSVGGQKNIQYF.

The CDR3 nucleotides read TGTGCCAGCACCCCAGGGAGCCGGGGCTACACCTTC. It specifies CASTPGSRGYTF. The V call is TRBV6-5, the J call TRBJ1-2, with D perhaps matching TRBD1 (5 bases). The V and J ends lost 7 bases and 8 bases respectively, with 14 bases between them. In germline, CDR1 is MNHEY, CDR2 SVGAGI. This CDR3 comprises 12 residues.

There are a few counts of this clone. The CDR3 loop is CASRITGADYGYTF. CDR3 nucleotides: TGTGCCAGTAGGATTACAGGGGCCGACTATGGCTACACCTTC. The genes are TRBV28 and TRBJ1-2; 7 bases are shared with TRBD1. The V and J ends lost 9 bases and 3 bases, in that order; junction bases with no gene match: 10. CDR3 length: 14 amino acids. Germline V gene lookup returns CDR1 MDHEN and CDR2 SYDVKM.

About this clone itself: The sample carries other DNA sequences with the same CDR3. This chain links TRBV7-2 with TRBJ2-3; D gene ambiguous. There are 12 residues in the CDR3. Germline CDR1 and CDR2: SGHTA and FQGNSA. V was trimmed by 2 bases and J by 3 bases, leaving 3 bases between them. The CDR3 loop reads CASSLRTDTQYF. DNA for the CDR3: TGTGCCAGCAGCTTAAGGACAGATACGCAGTATTTT.

This clone was seen more than once but under ten times. V is TRBV7-2 and J is TRBJ2-5; D uncertain. The V end was cut by 4 bases, the J end by 6 bases, with 6 bases between. The germline gives CDR1 SGHTA, CDR2 FQGNSA. The CDR3 is 11 residues long. This CDR3 is CASSSSKTQYF. Written as DNA, the CDR3 is TGTGCCAGCAGCTCCAGTAAGACCCAGTACTTC.

This chain connects TRBV5-8 to TRBJ1-2; D uncertain. Trimming removed 8 bases at V and 6 bases at J, with 29 bases between. Germline V lookup: CDR1 SGHTS, CDR2 YDEGEE. This CDR3 has 17 residues. The CDR3 sequence is CARSRGGRPELLDGYTF. As DNA, the CDR3 is TGTGCCAGATCCCGTGGAGGGCGGCCCGAATTGTTGGATGGCTACACCTTC.

J is TRBJ1-5 and V is TRBV7-7, with 7 positions matching TRBD1. Germline loops: CDR1 SSHAT, CDR2 FNYEAQ (reference sequence). V lost 2 bases and J lost 2; bases outside the gene matches: 15. The CDR3 is 19 residues long. CDR3 sequence reads: CASSLPLLAGGSGNQPQHF. DNA of the CDR3: TGTGCCAGCAGCTTACCGCTCTTGGCAGGGGGATCGGGCAATCAGCCCCAGCATTTT.

Of note for this clone: A junction end diverges from the germline sequence, so it may reflect a read error. The chain combines TRBV7-2 with TRBJ2-1, with D unresolved. The germline V gene has CDR1 SGHTA and CDR2 FQGNSA. The CDR3 loop spans 15 amino acids. The CDR3 loop is CASSQDLLENNEQFF. DNA for the CDR3: TGCGCCAGCAGCCAAGACCTTCTCGAGAACAATGAGCAGTTCTTC. The whole variable domain, remainder taken from reference TRBV7-2 and TRBJ2-1, is GAGVSQSPSNKVTEKGKDVELRCDPISGHTALYWYRQSLGQGLEFLIYFQGNSAPDKSGLPSDRFSAERTGGSVSTLTIQRTQQEDSAVYLCASSQDLLENNEQFFGPGTRLTVL.

This clone was picked up a small number of times. The V gene is TRBV6-5, the J gene TRBJ1-1; weak D call: TRBD1 (5 bases). V was pared by 6 bases and J by 1 base, with 9 bases between. This CDR3 spans 13 amino acids. CDR1 is MNHEY and CDR2 is SVGAGI in the germline V gene. The CDR3, as DNA: TGTGCCAGCAGCCACGGACAGAACACTGAAGCTTTCTTT. Protein product: CASSHGQNTEAFF.

This clone came up a few times. The chain links TRBV10-3 to TRBJ2-3, with TRBD1 matching over 9 bases. Germline V gives CDR1 ENHRY, CDR2 SYGVKD. The ends lost 6 bases at V and 2 bases at J; junction bases unmatched: 3. The CDR3 has 14 amino acids. The CDR3, as DNA: TGTGCCATCAGCGGGACAGGGCTCACAGATACGCAGTATTTT. Translating it yields CAISGTGLTDTQYF.